Below, 2 T cell receptor beta chains from the same sample are listed, as sequenced in a study of Ad26.COV2.S vaccination and SARS-CoV-2 variants. The protocol was immunoSEQ multiplex PCR, while the TCRdb copy is restricted to in-frame clones and leaves out a portion. This table has about 390,000 clones, approximately 90% appearing once. As for treatment: around 19 received Ad26.COV2.S at low or high dose, single or two shots; 5 received placebo; per-sample allocation not given. Sampling took place 63 days after the first vaccine or placebo injection. The source material was peripheral blood, sampled in a trial of Ad26.COV2.S vaccine versus placebo. These receptors came from a person between 18 and 59 years old who received the Ad26.COV2.S COVID-19 vaccine or a placebo.

This clone occurred once. The chain is built from TRBV5-1 and TRBJ1-6; weak D call: TRBD1 (6 bases). The V gene's germline CDR1 is SGHRS and CDR2 YFSETQ. The CDR3 spans 14 residues. V lost 5 bases, J lost 6 bases, and 12 bases lay in between. In DNA form, the CDR3 reads TGCGCCAGCAGGTGGGACATCGGTAATTCACCCCTCCACTTT. Its translation: CASRWDIGNSPLHF.

This rearrangement joins TRBV7-2 to TRBJ2-1; 7 bases align to TRBD2. Per the germline V gene, CDR1 is SGHTA and CDR2 is FQGNSA. V dropped 5 bases and J dropped 4; count of bases not matched to a gene: 11. The CDR3 is made up of 16 amino acids. The DNA for the CDR3 is TGTGCCAGCAGCCCAAGCTCGGGGGGTTTATACAATGAGCAGTTCTTC. It specifies CASSPSSGGLYNEQFF.